This T cell receptor (beta chain) is from a study of shared clonotypes between healthy human individuals. Study-level findings and limits: Of the naive CD4 clonotypes, about 5% were shared across several donors.

Looked up from germline, CDR1 is LNHDA and CDR2 is SQIVND (reference sequence). Trimming shortened V by 5 bases and J by 7 bases, and 8 bases separated the two germline ends. CDR3 length: 12 amino acids. Selected positively for CCR7 and CD45RO-negative, naive CD8 cells excluded terminally differentiated effector memory CD45RA+ cells. On this clone: What it recognizes is unknown.

TCRdb keeps only in-frame clones here, not all; method: immunoSEQ multiplex PCR. Here the sample spans some 740,000 clones, 92% being singletons. The sequenced sample consisted of naive CD8+ T cells sorted from blood. The chain links TRBV19 to TRBJ2-2; D gene ambiguous. This sequence originates from a man aged 25-45 years in good health. The chain's CDR3 is CASSRRHGELFF. In nucleotides, the CDR3 is TGTGCCAGTAGTCGCAGGCACGGGGAGCTGTTTTTT. Together with reference TRBV19 and TRBJ2-2, the CDR3 gives the full variable domain: DGGITQSPKYLFRKEGQNVTLSCEQNLNHDAMYWYRQDPGQGLRLIYYSQIVNDFQKGDIAEGYSVSREKKESFPLTVTSAQKNPTAFYLCASSRRHGELFFGEGSRLTVL.